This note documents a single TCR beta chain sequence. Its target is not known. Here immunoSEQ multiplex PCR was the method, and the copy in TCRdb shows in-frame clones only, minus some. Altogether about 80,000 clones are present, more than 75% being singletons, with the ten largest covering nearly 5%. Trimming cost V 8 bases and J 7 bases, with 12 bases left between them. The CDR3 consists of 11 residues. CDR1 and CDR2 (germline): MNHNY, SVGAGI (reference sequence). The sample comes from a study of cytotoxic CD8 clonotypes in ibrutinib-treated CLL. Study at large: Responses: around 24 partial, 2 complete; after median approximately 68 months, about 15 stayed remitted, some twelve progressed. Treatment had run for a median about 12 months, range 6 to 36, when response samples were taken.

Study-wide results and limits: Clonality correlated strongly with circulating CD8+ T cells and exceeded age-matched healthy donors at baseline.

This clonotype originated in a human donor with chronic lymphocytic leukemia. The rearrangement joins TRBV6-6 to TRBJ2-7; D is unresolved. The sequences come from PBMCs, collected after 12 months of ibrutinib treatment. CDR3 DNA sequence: TGTGCCAGCCGTGGAAACAGAGAGCAGTACTTC. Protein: CASRGNREQYF.